A selection of T cell receptor beta chains follows, all from one sample in a study of cytomegalovirus exposure and HLA in healthy donors. Only in-frame clones appear in the TCRdb table, and some are missing; sequencing was by immunoSEQ multiplex PCR. The table has about 160,000 clones, 77% seen once; the top ten hold around 2%. Sample: PBMCs. The receptors originated from a man aged 45-65 years in good health and CMV-seropositive. Both conserved end residues are part of each CDR3. D genes are given only for firm matches. Only part of the rows carry a size: once, few, many, or a class if the clone is expanded.

v_gene	abundance	j_gene	d_gene	CDR3nt	CDR3aa
TRBV6-1	once	TRBJ2-5	TRBD2	TGTGCCAGCAACTCCGGCGGGGGGCCTGGAGAGACCCAGTACTTC	CASNSGGGPGETQYF
TRBV7-7	-	TRBJ2-1	-	TGTGCTAGCAGCTTAACGGCTAGCAGCTACAATGAGCAGTTCTTC	CASSLTASSYNEQFF
TRBV4-2	-	TRBJ1-6	TRBD1	TGTGCCAGCAGCCAAGCCGGGACAGGGAATTCACCCCTCCACTTT	CASSQAGTGNSPLHF
TRBV6-6	few	TRBJ2-7	TRBD1	TGTGCCAGCAGGGAGAACAGGGGACACGAGCAGTACTTC	CASRENRGHEQYF
TRBV10-2	-	TRBJ1-5	-	TGCGCCAGCAGTGATGGCAGGGGCAATCAGCCCCAGCATTTT	CASSDGRGNQPQHF
TRBV10-3	few	TRBJ1-3	-	TGTGCCATCAGCCCTACAGGGTCCGGAAACACCATATATTTT	CAISPTGSGNTIYF
TRBV27	-	TRBJ2-7	TRBD1	TGTGCCAGCAAAAAAACAGGGGCCTACGAGCAGTACTTC	CASKKTGAYEQYF
TRBV9	-	TRBJ1-2	TRBD1	TGTGCCAGCAGCGTGACAGGGGAACCCTCGGACTATGGCTACACCTTC	CASSVTGEPSDYGYTF
TRBV11-2	-	TRBJ2-5	TRBD2	TGTGCCAGCAGCTTAGAGTTAGCGGGGGGTTGGGAGACCCAGTACTTC	CASSLELAGGWETQYF
TRBV2	-	TRBJ2-5	TRBD2	TGTGCCAGCAGCGCCCCTAGACTAGCGCTGTTTGAAGAGACCCAGTACTTC	CASSAPRLALFEETQYF
TRBV7-8	-	TRBJ2-7	-	TGTGCCAGCAGCCTAAACAGGGTCCCCTACGAGCAGTACTTC	CASSLNRVPYEQYF
TRBV4-2	-	TRBJ1-2	-	TGTGCCAGCAGCCCCCAGGACAGCCGCAGCAATTCGAACTATGGCTACACCTTC	CASSPQDSRSNSNYGYTF
TRBV19	-	TRBJ2-7	TRBD1	TGTGCCAGTAGTCATCGCGGACAGGGGGTAGAGCAGTACTTC	CASSHRGQGVEQYF
TRBV28	-	TRBJ2-7	-	TGTGCCAGCAGTCCCGTCCGGAACTACTACGAGCAGTACTTC	CASSPVRNYYEQYF
TRBV5-1	-	TRBJ2-3	-	TGCGCCAGCAGCTTAACAGGGTACGGCACAGATACGCAGTATTTT	CASSLTGYGTDTQYF